Below are 32 T cell receptor beta chains sequenced from a single sample in a study of OX40 agonist ivuxolimab in advanced cancers. Assay: immunoSEQ multiplex PCR; the TCRdb copy retains only in-frame clones and omits some. In the table there are 100,000 or so clones, more than 80% of which are singletons. The input for sequencing was CD4+ or CD8+ T cells sorted from blood, taken in a trial of the OX40 agonist ivuxolimab. The receptors come from an adult with an advanced solid tumor such as melanoma, head and neck, liver or kidney cancer.

The chain employs TRBV6-5 and TRBJ2-1; the D gene is possibly TRBD2 (5 bases). Germline V gene data show CDR1 as MNHEY and CDR2 as SVGAGI. V was pared by 4 bases and J by 5 bases, with 12 bases between. The CDR3 length is 14 residues. Here the CDR3 DNA reads TGTGCCAGCAGTTCGCAAAGCGGTAACAATGAGCAGTTCTTC. It is translated as CASSSQSGNNEQFF.

This clone was found a few times. This chain connects TRBV5-1 to TRBJ2-4; no clear D. Germline loops: CDR1 SGHRS, CDR2 YFSETQ. The CDR3 spans 16 residues. Trimming removed 0 bases at V and 0 bases at J, with 10 bases between. CDR3 amino acids: CASSLDSVLAKNIQYF. For the CDR3, the DNA is TGCGCCAGCAGCTTGGATTCGGTTTTAGCCAAAAACATTCAGTACTTC.

This chain uses TRBV29-1 with TRBJ2-3, with TRBD1 matching 8 bases. Unmatched junction bases numbered 12, after V lost 4 bases and J lost 3 bases. Germline V gene sequence: CDR1 SQVTM, CDR2 ANQGSEA. The CDR3 sequence is 16 residues long. The CDR3 spells CSVVTPPGQETDTQYF. CDR3 DNA sequence: TGCAGCGTTGTGACCCCCCCGGGACAGGAGACAGATACGCAGTATTTT.

V is TRBV29-1 and J is TRBJ2-1; TRBD2 matches 13 bases. The length of the CDR3 is 15 residues. V gave up 7 bases and J gave up 9 bases; unmatched junction bases: 12. Germline CDR1 and CDR2: SQVTM and ANQGSEA. CDR3: CSASFGLAGAVEQFF. The CDR3 DNA reads TGCAGCGCGAGCTTCGGACTAGCGGGAGCAGTTGAGCAGTTCTTC.

The chain carries TRBV5-5 and TRBJ2-3, with D unresolved. Germline CDR1 is SGHKS and CDR2 is YYEKEE (reference sequence). This CDR3 is built from 11 residues. V gave up 2 bases and J gave up 4 bases, with 2 bases separating them. DNA of the CDR3: TGTGCCAGCAGCTTCCCAGATACGCAGTATTTT. Its protein product is CASSFPDTQYF.

V gene TRBV5-4 combines with J gene TRBJ2-1; 7 bases line up with TRBD2. V lost 0 bases, J lost 8 bases, and 8 bases stayed unmatched. From germline, CDR1 is SGHNT and CDR2 YYREEE (reference sequence). This CDR3 has 15 amino acids. CDR3 loop: CASSLESGTNDEQFF. The CDR3 nucleotides read TGTGCCAGCAGCTTGGAGAGCGGGACGAACGATGAGCAGTTCTTC.

This chain links TRBV19 with TRBJ1-5, with a weak D call TRBD1 (5 bases). V was cut by 3 bases and J by 6 bases, with 12 bases left in between. The CDR3 extends over 14 amino acids. In germline, CDR1 is LNHDA, CDR2 SQIVND (reference sequence). The CDR3 nucleotides read TGTGCCAGTAGTATTAGGGGAATCGGTCAGCCCCAGCATTTT. Translation gives CASSIRGIGQPQHF.

The J gene is TRBJ1-1, the V gene TRBV9; no clear D gene. The CDR3 is made up of 15 amino acids. CDR1 and CDR2 from the germline V gene are SGDLS and YYNGEE. Between the trimmed V and J ends, which lost 0 bases and 0 bases, there was a span of 9 bases. This CDR3 reads CASSVGVSMNTEAFF. The CDR3 nucleotides are TGTGCCAGCAGCGTAGGTGTCAGTATGAACACTGAAGCTTTCTTT.

The chain joins TRBV6-5 to TRBJ1-1; possible D gene TRBD1, 6 bases. CDR3 length equals 12 residues. CDR1 MNHEY and CDR2 SVGAGI come from the germline V gene. Trimming took off 8 bases at V and 4 bases at J, with 11 bases between the two ends. The CDR3: CASVRGGTEAFF. CDR3 in DNA: TGTGCCAGCGTAAGGGGGGGCACTGAAGCTTTCTTT.

The CDR3 nucleotides are TGTGCCAGCAGCTTAGAAGGGGGTTCAAACAATGAGCAGTTCTTC. Its protein is CASSLEGGSNNEQFF. J is TRBJ2-1 and V is TRBV11-2; possible D gene TRBD1, 6 bases. The CDR3 runs 15 residues. V gave up 0 bases and J gave up 5 bases, with 11 bases separating them. Germline lookup yields CDR1 SGHAT and CDR2 FQNNGV.

This sequence joins TRBV2 and TRBJ2-4; 7 bases agree with TRBD2. CDR3 length equals 14 residues. CDR1 is SNHLY, CDR2 FYNNEI, per germline. V was pared by 9 bases and J by 5 bases, with 10 bases of the junction left unmatched. CDR3 region: CASRGQGGENIQYF. DNA for the CDR3: TGTGCCAGTAGGGGTCAGGGAGGGGAAAACATTCAGTACTTC.

This clone was picked up many times. The chain recombines TRBV6-1 with TRBJ1-1; possibly TRBD1 for D (6 bases). The germline gives CDR1 MNHNS, CDR2 SASEGT. The germline V and J ends were trimmed by 7 bases and 4 bases, with 13 bases remaining between them. The CDR3 sequence is 13 residues long. The chain's CDR3 is CASNHREGTEAFF. In DNA, the CDR3 is TGTGCCAGCAATCACAGGGAAGGCACTGAAGCTTTCTTT.

The J gene is TRBJ2-1, the V gene TRBV4-3; 8 bases are shared with TRBD2. Germline lookup yields CDR1 LGHNA and CDR2 YSLEER. J was trimmed by 4 bases and V by 0 bases; bases with no gene match: 5. The CDR3 spans 16 residues. The CDR3 protein is CASSQEPGGEYNEQFF. The CDR3 DNA is TGCGCCAGCAGCCAAGAACCGGGGGGGGAATACAATGAGCAGTTCTTC.

J is TRBJ1-4 and V is TRBV14; no clear D. Trimming cost V 1 base and J 5 bases, with 11 bases left between them. Germline values: CDR1 SGHDN, CDR2 FVKESK. The CDR3 has 15 amino acids. The CDR3: CASSQGVNSNEKLFF. DNA of the CDR3: TGTGCCAGCAGCCAAGGGGTCAACTCCAATGAAAAACTGTTTTTT.

The chain recombines TRBV5-1 with TRBJ2-6, with D possibly called TRBD1 or TRBD2 (5 bases each). Germline CDR1 SGHRS, CDR2 YFSETQ. CDR3 length equals 18 residues. The V gene lost 3 bases and the J gene lost 0 bases, with 16 bases spanning the gap. DNA for the CDR3: TGCGCCAGCAGCTCCTGGGGGTGGGGACCCTCTGGGGCCAACGTCCTGACTTTC. Translating it yields CASSSWGWGPSGANVLTF.

This chain connects TRBV2 to TRBJ2-1, with TRBD2 as a possible D gene (5 bases). Trimming pared 7 bases from V and 7 bases from J, leaving 14 bases between. The CDR3 is 13 residues long. CDR1 is SNHLY and CDR2 is FYNNEI in the germline V gene. The CDR3 coding sequence is TGTGCCAGCATTACCGGTAGCGAGAATGAGCAGTTCTTC. This encodes CASITGSENEQFF.

This chain uses TRBV19 with TRBJ1-4; D uncertain. V was trimmed by 10 bases and J by 6 bases, leaving 12 bases between them. The germline CDR1 and CDR2 sequences are LNHDA and SQIVND (reference sequence). This CDR3 is built from 12 residues. The CDR3 spells CATGRADEKLFF. The CDR3 DNA is TGTGCCACTGGGAGGGCGGATGAAAAACTGTTTTTT.

This clone was recorded once. The genes are TRBV5-8 and TRBJ1-1; D possibly corresponds to TRBD1 (6 bases). Germline CDR1 is SGHTS and CDR2 is YDEGEE. The V end was cut by 0 bases, the J end by 4 bases, with 10 bases between. The CDR3 runs to 14 residues. CDR3 coding DNA: TGTGCCAGCAGCTTGGAGGGGGGGCTCACTGAAGCTTTCTTT. Residues: CASSLEGGLTEAFF.

The gene calls are TRBV4-3 and TRBJ2-7; 9 nucleotides match TRBD1. The CDR3 contains 15 residues. Germline CDR1 and CDR2: LGHNA and YSLEER. The junction had 5 bases not matched to a gene; V was cut back by 2 bases and J by 3 bases. This chain's CDR3 is CASSQIGTGSYEQYF. The CDR3 DNA follows: TGCGCCAGCAGCCAAATCGGGACAGGGAGCTACGAGCAGTACTTC.

The chain couples TRBV6-1 to TRBJ1-1; maybe TRBD1 (5 bases). Trimming shortened V by 2 bases and J by 11 bases, and 9 bases separated the two germline ends. This CDR3 has 11 residues. CDR1 MNHNS and CDR2 SASEGT come from the germline V gene. CDR3 residues: CASSEPGRAFF. CDR3 sequence (DNA): TGTGCCAGCAGTGAACCAGGGAGGGCTTTCTTT.

This chain connects TRBV5-1 to TRBJ1-1, with unresolved D. CDR1 and CDR2 (germline): SGHRS, YFSETQ. The length of the CDR3 is 16 residues. Trimming took off 5 bases at V and 3 bases at J, with 20 bases between the two ends. The CDR3 DNA sequence: TGCGCCAGCAGTTTCTCGGCGGCATTGAGGGACACTGAAGCTTTCTTT. Translated: CASSFSAALRDTEAFF. Using reference TRBV5-1 and TRBJ1-1 for the parts outside the CDR3, the full variable domain is KAGVTQTPRYLIKTRGQQVTLSCSPISGHRSVSWYQQTPGQGLQFLFEYFSETQRNKGNFPGRFSGRQFSNSRSEMNVSTLELGDSALYLCASSFSAALRDTEAFFGQGTRLTVV.

The chain uses TRBV6-6 and TRBJ2-1; D uncertain. Trimming removed 2 bases at V and 7 bases at J, with 15 bases between. Germline V CDR1 and CDR2: MNHNY, SVGAGI (reference sequence). The CDR3 contains 15 residues. In DNA form, the CDR3 reads TGTGCCAGCAGTTACACGGTTGGTTCGGAGAATGAGCAGTTCTTC. It yields the protein CASSYTVGSENEQFF.

The rearrangement links TRBV5-1 to TRBJ2-2; possible D gene TRBD1, 8 bases. Germline V gene data show CDR1 as SGHRS and CDR2 as YFSETQ. This CDR3 has 15 amino acids. Trimming left V 5 bases short and J 5 bases short, with 16 bases between. The CDR3 bases are TGCGCCAGCAGACCGGACAGGGAGGGTACCGGGGAGCTGTTTTTT. Residues: CASRPDREGTGELFF.

The rearrangement joins TRBV7-2 to TRBJ1-5, with a tentative D call TRBD1 (6 bases). V was clipped by 3 bases and J by 9 bases, with 15 bases between them. Germline V lookup: CDR1 SGHTA, CDR2 FQGNSA. The CDR3 is 14 amino acids. CDR3 residues: CASSFSDQGMPQHF. The CDR3 DNA reads as TGTGCCAGCAGCTTTTCGGACCAGGGGATGCCCCAGCATTTT.

The rearrangement links TRBV4-3 to TRBJ1-4; TRBD1 aligns across 7 bases. V shed 4 bases and J 3 bases; nucleotides not matched to a gene: 5. This CDR3 has 15 amino acids. Germline V lookup: CDR1 LGHNA, CDR2 YSLEER. CDR3 in DNA: TGCGCCAGCAGCCCGAAGGGGGCGGCTAATGAAAAACTGTTTTTT. Protein product: CASSPKGAANEKLFF.

This rearrangement joins TRBV4-2 to TRBJ2-7; D unresolved. CDR1 LGHNA and CDR2 YNFKEQ come from the germline V gene. V was clipped by 6 bases and J by 0 bases, with 9 bases between them. The CDR3 has 13 amino acids. The CDR3 DNA reads as TGTGCCAGCAGACCCGGCTACTCCTACGAGCAGTACTTC. Translated: CASRPGYSYEQYF.

The CDR3 DNA is TGCGCCAGCAGCCTTAGCGGGCCGAGCTCCTACGAGCAGTACTTC. Its protein product is CASSLSGPSSYEQYF. The V gene is TRBV5-1, the J gene TRBJ2-7, with TRBD2 matching over 7 bases. The CDR3 loop spans 15 amino acids. The germline V gene encodes CDR1 SGHRS and CDR2 YFSETQ. V lost 4 bases and J lost 0; bases outside the gene matches: 7.

The chain is built from TRBV21-1 and TRBJ1-2. TRBV21-1 is tagged as a pseudogene. CDR3 length: 15 residues. CDR3 loop: CASSPMSDGPYGYTF. CDR3 nucleotide sequence: TGTGCCAGCAGCCCTATGTCCGACGGTCCCTATGGCTACACCTTC.

This rearrangement joins TRBV5-1 to TRBJ1-6; D uncertain. Looked up from germline, CDR1 is SGHRS and CDR2 is YFSETQ. The CDR3 extends over 13 amino acids. Trimming took 3 bases from V and 7 from J, leaving 8 bases between them. CDR3 in amino acids: CASSYQGNSPLHF. For the CDR3, the DNA is TGCGCCAGCAGCTATCAAGGGAATTCACCCCTCCACTTT.

This sequence joins TRBV30 and TRBJ2-4; D is perhaps TRBD2 (5 bases). The CDR3 contains 16 residues. Germline lookup yields CDR1 GTSNPN and CDR2 SVGIG (reference sequence). V lost 1 base to trimming and J lost 0 bases, with 13 bases between them. CDR3 in amino acids: CAWSEEALLAKNIQYF. The CDR3 region has the DNA TGTGCCTGGAGTGAGGAGGCCTTGCTAGCCAAAAACATTCAGTACTTC.

The rearrangement links TRBV25-1 to TRBJ2-3, with D perhaps TRBD2 (5 bases). The CDR3 contains 14 residues. Germline V CDR1 and CDR2: MGHDK, SYGVNS. V lost 6 bases to trimming and J lost 3 bases, with 13 bases between them. The CDR3 here is CASRRNGNTDTQYF. The CDR3 region has the DNA TGTGCCAGCAGGAGAAACGGGAATACAGATACGCAGTATTTT.

This chain links TRBV7-9 with TRBJ1-2; D remains ambiguous. V lost 1 base and J 4 bases, leaving 16 bases between the germline ends. Germline assignment: CDR1 SEHNR and CDR2 FQNEAQ (reference sequence). The CDR3 has 16 amino acids. CDR3 sequence reads: CASSLGFPGNPYGYTF. The DNA for the CDR3 is TGTGCCAGCAGCTTAGGGTTCCCCGGTAACCCCTATGGCTACACCTTC.